Listed below are T cell receptor beta chains from one sample, sequenced in a study of early T cells in non-severe SARS-CoV-2 infection. TCRdb re-called the 5' RACE reads through MiXCR, storing one row per CDR3 protein. Among 85,000 to 100,000 distinct CDR3 sequences listed, 9.5% to 11% were seen once. Sample: whole blood. These receptor sequences come from an adult who was a healthcare worker with PCR-confirmed SARS-CoV-2 infection or an uninfected control (not recorded which). Both conserved end residues are part of each CDR3. D genes are given only for firm matches. Clone sizes are given selectively: once, few, many, or a class where the clone is expanded.

-,-,TRBJ1-2,TRBV12-3/TRBV12-4,CASSTRRMADGYTF,TGTGCCAGCAGTACCCGGCGGATGGCAGATGGCTACACCTTC
many,-,TRBJ1-4,TRBV20-1,CSAIEHEKLFF,TGCAGTGCTATTGAGCATGAAAAACTGTTTTTT
-,-,TRBJ2-3,TRBV27,CASRFDRLSTDTQYF,TGTGCCAGCAGATTCGACAGGCTTAGCACAGATACGCAGTATTTT
few,TRBD2,TRBJ2-7,TRBV19,CASRAAGGHEQYF,TGTGCCAGTAGAGCAGCGGGGGGGCACGAGCAGTACTTC
-,-,TRBJ2-5,TRBV2,CASSVDRRYQETQYF,TGTGCCAGCAGTGTCGACAGGCGGTACCAAGAGACCCAGTACTTC
-,TRBD1,TRBJ1-1,TRBV3-1,CASSQEGEGANTEAFF,TGTGCCAGCAGCCAAGAAGGGGAGGGGGCGAACACTGAAGCTTTCTTT
few,-,TRBJ1-3,TRBV18,CASRGQGARETGNTIYF,TGTGCCAGCCGGGGGCAGGGAGCACGAGAAACTGGAAACACCATATATTTT
-,-,TRBJ1-1,TRBV7-3,CASSPDRTRHTEAFF,TGTGCCAGCAGCCCCGATCGGACGAGGCACACTGAAGCTTTCTTT
-,-,TRBJ2-7,TRBV5-1,CASGQSHSYEQYF,TGCGCCAGCGGACAGTCCCACTCCTACGAGCAGTACTTC
few,-,TRBJ1-3,TRBV4-1,CASSLPDPRNTIYF,TGCGCCAGCAGCCTCCCGGACCCGCGAAACACCATATATTTT
-,-,TRBJ2-7,TRBV12-3/TRBV12-4,CASSLDRAVRQYF,TGTGCCAGCAGTTTAGACAGGGCGGTTCGGCAGTACTTC
-,TRBD2,TRBJ2-2,TRBV19,CASSRLAENTGELFF,TGTGCCAGTAGTCGACTAGCGGAGAACACCGGGGAGCTGTTTTTT
few,-,TRBJ1-5,TRBV7-2,CASSFGSPMRDSNQPQHF,TGTGCCAGCAGCTTCGGGAGCCCAATGAGGGATAGCAATCAGCCCCAGCATTTT
many,TRBD1,TRBJ2-6,TRBV18,CASSPIHQGQTSGANVLTF,TGTGCCAGCTCACCGATACATCAGGGACAGACTTCTGGGGCCAACGTCCTGACTTTC
-,-,TRBJ2-1,TRBV29-1,CSVESRRQAGLVF,TGCAGCGTTGAGTCGAGGCGGCAGGCCGGCTTGGTCTTC
medium-sized,-,TRBJ1-4,TRBV7-9,CASSLGLWRGTVQSNEKLFF,TGTGCCAGCAGCTTAGGTCTCTGGAGGGGAACAGTTCAATCTAATGAAAAACTGTTTTTT
few,-,TRBJ2-2,TRBV3-1,CASSQALSRAGELFF,TGTGCCAGCAGCCAAGCCCTATCGCGCGCCGGGGAGCTGTTTTTT
many,TRBD1,TRBJ1-5,TRBV20-1,CSATQGAGDQPQHF,TGCAGTGCTACACAGGGGGCTGGTGATCAGCCCCAGCATTTT
many,-,TRBJ2-1,TRBV3-1,CASSQGIAGYNEQFF,TGTGCCAGCAGCCAAGGAATCGCAGGATACAATGAGCAGTTCTTC
few,TRBD1,TRBJ1-2,TRBV15,CATSSIDRGLLYGYTF,TGTGCCACCAGCAGTATCGACAGGGGCCTACTCTATGGCTACACCTTC
few,-,TRBJ1-1,TRBV29-1,CSVEGRNTEAFF,TGCAGCGTTGAGGGCAGGAACACTGAAGCTTTCTTT
many,TRBD1,TRBJ2-3,TRBV12-3/TRBV12-4,CASSPTRDRVSTDTQYF,TGTGCCAGCAGTCCGACTAGGGACAGGGTGAGCACAGATACGCAGTATTTT
many,-,TRBJ1-1,TRBV2,CASSERALNTEAFF,TGTGCCAGCAGCGAGAGAGCCCTGAACACTGAAGCTTTCTTT
many,TRBD1,TRBJ2-3,TRBV19,CASRSRTGGTDTQYF,TGTGCCAGTAGATCAAGGACAGGGGGCACAGATACGCAGTATTTT
many,-,TRBJ1-1,TRBV5-1,CASSEYYSTEAFF,TGCGCCAGCAGCGAATATTACAGCACTGAAGCTTTCTTT
many,-,TRBJ2-2,TRBV6-1,CASRPRGHDRHTGELFF,TGTGCCAGCAGGCCCAGGGGACACGATCGTCACACCGGGGAGCTGTTTTTT
-,TRBD1,TRBJ2-2,TRBV6-5,CATSPWTGASPGTGELFF,TGTGCCACCAGCCCCTGGACAGGGGCCTCCCCGGGCACCGGGGAGCTGTTTTTT
many,-,TRBJ2-6,TRBV28,CASTRAGANVLTF,TGTGCCAGCACGCGGGCTGGGGCCAACGTCCTGACTTTC
-,-,TRBJ1-2,TRBV6-2/TRBV6-3,CASSYSEPNYGYTF,TGTGCCAGCAGTTACTCGGAGCCTAACTATGGCTACACCTTC
few,TRBD1,TRBJ2-3,TRBV5-4,CASSRQGLPTDTQYF,TGTGCCAGCAGCCGACAGGGTCTCCCCACAGATACGCAGTATTTT
-,TRBD1,TRBJ2-5,TRBV12-3/TRBV12-4,CASSLTGGRETQYF,TGTGCCAGCAGTTTAACAGGGGGCAGGGAGACCCAGTACTTC
-,-,TRBJ1-6,TRBV7-2,CASSLDTYSPLHF,TGTGCCAGCAGCTTAGATACGTATTCACCCCTCCACTTT
few,-,TRBJ1-2,TRBV9,CASSEGTLAIYGYTF,TGTGCCAGCAGCGAAGGGACGCTGGCTATCTATGGCTACACCTTC
many,TRBD1,TRBJ1-1,TRBV7-8,CASSLVGQGKSDTEAFF,TGTGCCAGCAGCTTAGTTGGACAGGGCAAATCGGACACTGAAGCTTTCTTT
many,-,TRBJ2-1,TRBV3-1,CASSQPITGTSGEQFF,TGTGCCAGCAGCCAACCCATCACGGGGACTTCGGGTGAGCAGTTCTTC
many,-,TRBJ1-1,TRBV28,CASSPDQGITEAFF,TGTGCCAGCAGCCCCGATCAGGGGATCACTGAAGCTTTCTTT
many,TRBD2,TRBJ2-1,TRBV6-1,CASSERALAGANEQFF,TGTGCCAGCAGTGAACGTGCGCTAGCGGGAGCCAATGAGCAGTTCTTC
many,-,TRBJ1-1,TRBV18,CASSPRKERTTEAFF,TGTGCCAGCTCACCACGTAAAGAGAGAACCACTGAAGCTTTCTTT
many,-,TRBJ1-4,TRBV4-2,CASSQDTGARREKLFF,TGTGCCAGCAGCCAAGATACGGGAGCTCGTCGGGAAAAACTGTTTTTT
many,TRBD1,TRBJ2-1,TRBV9,CASSVAGQGRYYNEQFF,TGTGCCAGCAGCGTCGCGGGACAGGGGAGGTATTACAATGAGCAGTTCTTC